The text below deals with one T cell receptor (beta chain). Its antigen is not known. This entry comes from a study of blood T cells in healthy people across ages. The authors ran a second PCR of about 7 to 12 cycles using a sample-barcoded 5' primer and a J-beta primer mix. TCRdb reprocessed the 5' RACE reads via MiXCR and lists one record per CDR3 protein. The sample lists roughly 500,000 distinct CDR3 sequences; 25% to 30% were seen once. The study's findings and limits: Donor CMV status was unknown, possibly confounding expanded clonotype changes. Donors of long life had a larger count of naive CD4+ cells and greater diversity than aged donors. Across samples, TCR beta diversity tracked strongly with naive T cell percentage.

The germline V gene encodes CDR1 SGHRS and CDR2 YFSETQ. The V segment lost 4 bases and the J segment 3 bases; nucleotides outside the gene matches: 6. The CDR3 contains 14 residues. The chain couples TRBV5-1 to TRBJ2-5, with TRBD2 identical over 7 bases. This clonotype was obtained from a woman aged 70-85 years in good health. Sample: blood. The CDR3 bases are TGCGCCAGCAGCGGGGAACGGGGGGAAGAGACCCAGTACTTC. Its translation is CASSGERGEETQYF.